What follows are 23 T cell receptor beta chains derived from one specimen sequenced in a study of beta chain features in type 1 diabetes. Study findings and constraints: Shortening of TCRB CDR3s, moderate but significant, appeared in all four CD4+ subsets of Type 1 diabetes patients.

These TCRs' antigens remain unknown. Expressed TCRB transcripts were sequenced after all isolated RNA was converted to cDNA. The assay was immunoSEQ multiplex PCR, and TCRdb's table has in-frame clones only and misses some. The sample yields more than 250,000 clones, around 21% seen once. Specimen: naive CD4+ T cells from blood. The receptors were gathered from a woman in her thirties or forties with type 1 diabetes.

This clone was counted only a few times. J is TRBJ2-5 and V is TRBV11-2; a possible D gene is TRBD2 (7 bases). CDR1 SGHAT and CDR2 FQNNGV come from the germline V gene. V shed 1 base and J shed 1 base, with 13 bases lying between them. CDR3 length: 16 residues. The chain's CDR3 is CASSLGGGGRQETQYF. The CDR3 DNA is TGTGCCAGCAGCTTAGGAGGCGGGGGCCGCCAAGAGACCCAGTACTTC.

The V call is TRBV2, the J call TRBJ1-1, with TRBD1 identical over 8 bases. With 5 bases clipped from V and 4 bases from J, the junction kept 0 bases outside the gene matches. The germline V gene encodes CDR1 SNHLY and CDR2 FYNNEI. The CDR3 runs to 12 residues. The CDR3 reads CASSTGGTEAFF. CDR3 in DNA: TGTGCCAGCAGTACAGGGGGCACTGAAGCTTTCTTT.

This clone was seen only a few times. The V gene is TRBV7-3, the J gene TRBJ1-1, with a possible D match to TRBD1 (5 bases). V was trimmed by 0 bases and J by 0 bases, leaving 5 bases between them. The CDR3 runs to 14 residues. Germline V CDR1 and CDR2: SGHTA, FQGTGA. In nucleotides, the CDR3 is TGTGCCAGCAGCTTAACGACAGTGAACACTGAAGCTTTCTTT. Its translation is CASSLTTVNTEAFF.

There are a few counts of this clone. The chain employs TRBV15 and TRBJ2-1; 8 positions agree with TRBD2. The CDR3 is 15 amino acids. After removal of 3 bases from V and 8 bases from J, the junction contained 9 bases not matched to a gene. Germline V gene lookup returns CDR1 LNHNV and CDR2 YYDKDF (reference sequence). This CDR3 is CATSSGSGRHDEQFF. DNA for the CDR3: TGTGCCACCAGCAGTGGAAGCGGGAGACACGATGAGCAGTTCTTC.

This clone was counted between two and nine times. The chain's CDR3 is CACRPGLSPLYNEQFF. As DNA, the CDR3 is TGTGCCTGCCGACCGGGACTAAGCCCTCTGTACAATGAGCAGTTCTTC. The chain employs TRBV30 and TRBJ2-1; 7 nucleotides align to TRBD2. Trimming removed 6 bases from V and 4 bases from J; junction bases left unmatched: 15. Germline CDR1 reads GTSNPN; CDR2 reads SVGIG (reference sequence). CDR3 size: 16 residues.

In the case of this clone: Germline is not matched at one junction end, which may reflect a read error. V gene TRBV7-9 combines with J gene TRBJ2-3, with TRBD2 matching 7 bases. The CDR3 sequence is 16 residues long. Germline-derived CDR1 and CDR2 are SEHNR and FQNEAQ (reference sequence). CDR3 bases: TGTGCCAGCAGCATAGCCCTAGCGGTTAGCACAGATACGCAGTATTTT. Translated: CASSIALAVSTDTQYF.

The CDR3 sequence: CASATPVAETQYF. In nucleotides, the CDR3 is TGTGCCAGCGCCACGCCCGTTGCGGAGACCCAGTACTTC. The chain employs TRBV7-9 and TRBJ2-5; D is ambiguous. The germline gives CDR1 SEHNR, CDR2 FQNEAQ (reference sequence). The length of the CDR3 is 13 residues. The V gene lost 8 bases and the J gene lost 5 bases, with 15 bases spanning the gap.

The genes are TRBV25-1 and TRBJ2-1; 9 bases agree with TRBD2. Germline trimming cut 3 bases from V and 7 bases from J; bases unmatched to any gene: 13. The CDR3 runs to 17 residues. CDR1 is MGHDK and CDR2 is SYGVNS in the germline V gene. DNA of the CDR3: TGTGCCAGCAGTGATATTCAAACCGCGGGAGGGGGTAATGAGCAGTTCTTC. Translated: CASSDIQTAGGGNEQFF.

This clone occurred a few times. The chain recombines TRBV15 with TRBJ2-6; D ambiguous. Germline V gene data show CDR1 as LNHNV and CDR2 as YYDKDF (reference sequence). This CDR3 is built from 14 residues. V was pared by 7 bases and J by 0 bases, with 7 bases between. CDR3 region: CATTPSSGANVLTF. The CDR3 nucleotides are TGTGCCACCACCCCGTCCTCTGGGGCCAACGTCCTGACTTTC.

This clone was counted between two and nine times. This chain connects TRBV9 to TRBJ2-6, with 7 bases that match TRBD1. The germline gives CDR1 SGDLS, CDR2 YYNGEE. The junction had 11 bases not matched to a gene; V was cut back by 4 bases and J by 1 base. The CDR3 is 18 amino acids. CDR3 sequence reads: CASSSTTGDRSGANVLTF. CDR3 in DNA: TGTGCCAGCAGCTCCACCACAGGGGACCGATCTGGGGCCAACGTCCTGACTTTC. Supplemented by reference TRBV9 and TRBJ2-6, the full variable domain reads DSGVTQTPKHLITATGQRVTLRCSPRSGDLSVYWYQQSLDQGLQFLIQYYNGEERAKGNILERFSAQQFPDLHSELNLSSLELGDSALYFCASSSTTGDRSGANVLTFGAGSRLTVL.

This clone turned up a few times. CDR3 protein: CSVARVPAETQYF. DNA of the CDR3: TGCAGCGTTGCCCGGGTCCCCGCGGAGACCCAGTACTTC. This sequence joins TRBV29-1 and TRBJ2-5, with D uncertain. The germline V gene encodes CDR1 SQVTM and CDR2 ANQGSEA. The V gene lost 4 bases and the J gene lost 5 bases, with 14 bases spanning the gap. The CDR3 consists of 13 residues.

V and J are TRBV19 and TRBJ2-5; D call uncertain. The CDR3 is made up of 13 amino acids. Trimming cost V 9 bases and J 1 base, with 12 bases left between them. The germline gives CDR1 LNHDA, CDR2 SQIVND (reference sequence). CDR3 loop: CASGVRFQETQYF. As DNA, the CDR3 is TGTGCCAGCGGAGTAAGATTCCAAGAGACCCAGTACTTC.

This chain links TRBV15 with TRBJ1-2; 8 bases align to TRBD1. With V trimmed by 8 bases and J by 2 bases, 7 bases remained unmatched. Per germline, CDR1 LNHNV and CDR2 YYDKDF (reference sequence). The CDR3 is 14 residues long. CDR3 DNA sequence: TGTGCCACCGCCCCCGGACAGGGAAACTATGGCTACACCTTC. Protein sequence: CATAPGQGNYGYTF. Looking up the rest from reference TRBV15 and TRBJ1-2 gives the full variable domain: DAMVIQNPRYQVTQFGKPVTLSCSQTLNHNVMYWYQQKSSQAPKLLFHYYDKDFNNEADTPDNFQSRRPNTSFCFLDIRSPGLGDTAMYLCATAPGQGNYGYTFGSGTRLTVV.

This clone has only a few counts. The chain couples TRBV27 to TRBJ2-3; the D gene is possibly TRBD1 (7 bases). Germline CDR1 MNHEY, CDR2 SMNVEV (reference sequence). The V gene lost 6 bases and the J gene lost 4 bases, with 14 bases spanning the gap. The CDR3 contains 14 residues. The CDR3: CASSQGGKADTQYF. DNA for the CDR3: TGTGCCAGCAGCCAGGGGGGAAAAGCAGATACGCAGTATTTT.

Only a few counts were recorded for this clone. The CDR3 spells CASSPGGARGTDTQYF. Here the CDR3 DNA reads TGTGCCAGCAGCCCCGGAGGGGCAAGGGGTACAGATACGCAGTATTTT. The chain links TRBV11-3 to TRBJ2-3; tentatively, D is TRBD2 (6 bases). V lost 5 bases and J lost 3, with 18 bases in between. Per the germline V gene, CDR1 is SGHNT and CDR2 is YENEEA. The CDR3 has 16 amino acids. The full variable domain, rest sourced from reference TRBV11-3 and TRBJ2-3, is EAGVVQSPRYKIIEKKQPVAFWCNPISGHNTLYWYLQNLGQGPELLIRYENEEAVDDSQLPKDRFSAERLKGVDSTLKIQPAELGDSAVYLCASSPGGARGTDTQYFGPGTRLTVL.

The chain has TRBV6-5 and TRBJ2-1; the match to TRBD2 covers 10 bases. Germline CDR1 and CDR2: MNHEY and SVGAGI. This CDR3 region has 15 residues. V shed 6 bases and J 4 bases; nucleotides not matched to a gene: 6. CDR3 region: CASRLAGGSYNEQFF. The CDR3 nucleotides are TGTGCCAGCAGATTAGCGGGAGGTTCATACAATGAGCAGTTCTTC.

This clone was picked up a small number of times. The CDR3 reads CASSLEQDNSPLHF. CDR3 coding DNA: TGCGCCAGCAGCTTGGAACAGGATAATTCACCCCTCCACTTT. The rearrangement uses TRBV5-1 and TRBJ1-6; tentatively, D is TRBD1 (5 bases). The V gene's germline CDR1 is SGHRS and CDR2 YFSETQ. Trimming removed 0 bases at V and 5 bases at J, with 6 bases between. This CDR3 spans 14 amino acids.

This rearrangement joins TRBV9 to TRBJ1-2, with D possibly matching TRBD1 (5 bases). The germline V and J ends were trimmed by 0 bases and 8 bases, with 14 bases remaining between them. This CDR3 region has 14 residues. Looked up from germline, CDR1 is SGDLS and CDR2 is YYNGEE. Here the CDR3 DNA reads TGTGCCAGCAGCGTAGGAAAAGGGGAGGGCGGCTACACCTTC. As protein: CASSVGKGEGGYTF.

A few counts support this clone. The rearrangement links TRBV29-1 to TRBJ2-1, with 9 bases matching TRBD1. CDR1 is SQVTM, CDR2 ANQGSEA, per germline. V was pared by 6 bases and J by 7 bases, with 4 bases of the junction left unmatched. The CDR3 is 12 amino acids. Here the CDR3 DNA reads TGCAGCGTATCCGGGACAGGGAATGAGCAGTTCTTC. Encoded protein: CSVSGTGNEQFF.

V and J are TRBV2 and TRBJ2-3, with 14 bases lining up with TRBD2. Germline V gives CDR1 SNHLY, CDR2 FYNNEI. The junction had 7 bases not matched to a gene; V was cut back by 5 bases and J by 3 bases. The CDR3 has 17 residues. CDR3 amino acids: CASSPYGTSGRTDTQYF. CDR3 DNA: TGTGCCAGCAGTCCCTATGGGACTAGCGGGAGAACAGATACGCAGTATTTT.

This clone has more than one count but fewer than ten. The V and J genes are TRBV7-3 and TRBJ2-3; D is perhaps TRBD2 (5 bases). In germline, CDR1 is SGHTA, CDR2 FQGTGA. The CDR3 is 11 amino acids. V dropped 8 bases and J dropped 3 bases, with 6 bases sitting between them. CDR3 DNA sequence: TGTGCCAGCCGGGATACAGATACGCAGTATTTT. Translated, it gives CASRDTDTQYF.

This clone was seen a handful of times. The chain recombines TRBV29-1 with TRBJ2-7; 12 positions agree with TRBD2. The CDR3 has 16 residues. The germline V gene encodes CDR1 SQVTM and CDR2 ANQGSEA. Trimming took 6 bases from V and 1 from J; bases not matched to a gene: 10. CDR3 bases: TGCAGCGTCGCATTAAGACTAGCGGGAGCGTCCTACGAGCAGTACTTC. Translating gives CSVALRLAGASYEQYF.

This chain joins TRBV9 and TRBJ2-2, with TRBD2 matching over 7 bases. Unmatched junction bases numbered 10, after V lost 4 bases and J lost 1 base. The CDR3 is made up of 17 amino acids. Germline-derived CDR1 and CDR2 are SGDLS and YYNGEE. The CDR3, as DNA: TGTGCCAGCAGCCTCGAGGGTGCTAGCGGGAACACCGGGGAGCTGTTTTTT. Protein sequence: CASSLEGASGNTGELFF.